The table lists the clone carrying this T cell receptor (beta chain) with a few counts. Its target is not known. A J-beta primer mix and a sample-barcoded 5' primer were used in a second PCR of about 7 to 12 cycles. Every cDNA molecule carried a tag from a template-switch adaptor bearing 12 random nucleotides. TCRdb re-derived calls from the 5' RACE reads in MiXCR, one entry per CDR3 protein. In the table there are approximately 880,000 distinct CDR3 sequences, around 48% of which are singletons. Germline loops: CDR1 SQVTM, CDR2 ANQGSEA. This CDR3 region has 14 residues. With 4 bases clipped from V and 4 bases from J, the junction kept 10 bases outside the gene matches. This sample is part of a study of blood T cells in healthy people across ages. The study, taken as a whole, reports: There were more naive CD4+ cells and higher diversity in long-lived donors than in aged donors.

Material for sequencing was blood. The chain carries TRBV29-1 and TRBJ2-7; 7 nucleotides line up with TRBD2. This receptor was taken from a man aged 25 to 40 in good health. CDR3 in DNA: TGCAGCGTTGTGCACCCGGGGGGAAGGTACGAGCAGTACTTC. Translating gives CSVVHPGGRYEQYF.